These T cell receptor beta chains were read from a single sample in a study of T cell responses to AZD1222 COVID-19 vaccine. Some clones are missing from TCRdb's copy, which holds only in-frame ones; the method was immunoSEQ multiplex PCR. In the table there are 80,000 or so clones, roughly 85% of which are singletons. The source was peripheral blood, collected on day 0 of AZD1222 vaccination. The receptors originated from an adult in good health. The CDR3 runs from the conserved cysteine through the conserved F or W. The order of the fields is V gene, J gene, clone size, D gene, CDR3 protein, CDR3 DNA. D genes are given only for firm matches. Size values are once, few and many counts, or a class for expanded clones, and some rows have none.

TRBV11-2	TRBJ2-3	.	.	CASSPGLAGADTQYF	TGTGCCAGCAGCCCGGGACTCGCCGGCGCAGATACGCAGTATTTT
TRBV24-1	TRBJ2-7	.	.	CAKRPRWRGLCEQYF	TGTGCCAAACGACCTCGCTGGAGGGGGCTTTGCGAGCAGTACTTC
TRBV12-5	TRBJ1-6	.	TRBD1	CASGFGTGNSPLHF	TGTGCTAGTGGTTTCGGGACAGGGAATTCACCCCTCCACTTT
TRBV2	TRBJ1-1	.	.	CASSDSGRFTEAFF	TGTGCCAGCAGTGATTCGGGGAGATTCACTGAAGCTTTCTTT
TRBV7-2	TRBJ1-2	.	.	CASSLAGWDGYTF	TGTGCCAGCAGCCTAGCAGGCTGGGATGGCTACACCTTC
TRBV3-1/TRBV3-2	TRBJ2-7	.	.	CASSQLRRAQGSEQYF	TGTGCCAGCAGCCAACTCCGTCGAGCCCAGGGGAGCGAGCAGTACTTC
TRBV18	TRBJ1-1	.	.	CASSLQDQNTEAFF	TGTGCCAGCTCCCTCCAAGACCAGAACACTGAAGCTTTCTTT
TRBV5-5	TRBJ2-1	.	.	CASNPSLSSYNEQFF	TGTGCCAGCAATCCGTCCCTAAGCTCCTACAATGAGCAGTTCTTC
TRBV2	TRBJ2-1	once	TRBD2	CASRFRLASEQFF	TGTGCCAGCAGGTTCCGACTAGCCAGCGAGCAGTTCTTC
TRBV19	TRBJ2-3	.	TRBD2	CASFSGGTQYF	TGTGCCAGTTTCAGCGGGGGGACGCAGTATTTT
TRBV14	TRBJ2-1	once	TRBD2	CASSQDPGRGRSYNEQFF	TGTGCCAGCAGCCAAGACCCCGGACGCGGGAGATCCTACAATGAGCAGTTCTTC
TRBV6-5	TRBJ2-2	.	.	CASAGRWDTGELFF	TGTGCCAGCGCGGGACGTTGGGACACCGGGGAGCTGTTTTTT
TRBV20-1	TRBJ2-4	.	.	CSASPGVRNIQYF	TGCAGTGCTAGTCCAGGGGTGCGGAACATTCAGTACTTC
TRBV5-1	TRBJ2-3	.	.	CASSLEAGTDTQYF	TGCGCCAGCAGCTTGGAGGCAGGGACAGATACGCAGTATTTT
TRBV12-3/TRBV12-4	TRBJ1-1	.	.	CASSFWGTEAFF	TGTGCCAGCAGTTTCTGGGGGACTGAAGCTTTCTTT
TRBV7-8	TRBJ1-3	.	.	CASLSDGLSGNTIYF	TGTGCCAGCTTATCGGACGGCCTCTCTGGAAACACCATATATTTT
TRBV4-1	TRBJ1-3	.	.	CASSQEGHRSGNTIYF	TGCGCCAGCAGCCAAGAGGGACACCGCTCTGGAAACACCATATATTTT
TRBV7-2	TRBJ1-2	.	.	CAQNGGLGGNYGYTF	TGTGCCCAGAATGGAGGCTTAGGGGGGAACTATGGCTACACCTTC
TRBV7-8	TRBJ1-4	.	.	CASSITGTREKLFF	TGTGCCAGCAGCATCACCGGGACACGTGAAAAACTGTTTTTT
TRBV21-1	TRBJ2-3	.	.	CAIFKSVGGTDTQYF	TGTGCCATCTTCAAATCCGTCGGTGGTACAGATACGCAGTATTTT
TRBV19	TRBJ1-3	.	.	CASSIALGQSSGNTIYF	TGTGCCAGTAGTATAGCTCTTGGACAGAGCTCTGGAAACACCATATATTTT
TRBV3-1/TRBV3-2	TRBJ1-1	.	TRBD1	CASSQADRGRAEAFF	TGTGCCAGCAGCCAGGCAGACAGGGGGCGAGCTGAAGCTTTCTTT
TRBV19	TRBJ2-5	.	TRBD1	CASARGQETQYF	TGTGCATCGGCCAGGGGGCAAGAGACCCAGTACTTC
TRBV19	TRBJ1-4	few	TRBD1	CASSALSGGRANEKLFF	TGTGCCAGTAGTGCACTCTCAGGGGGAAGGGCTAATGAAAAACTGTTTTTT
TRBV5-6	TRBJ2-3	.	.	CASSVTDTQYF	TGTGCCAGCAGCGTCACAGATACGCAGTATTTT
TRBV19	TRBJ2-2	.	TRBD1	CASSGGGTGFTGELFF	TGTGCCAGTAGTGGGGGCGGGACAGGCTTCACCGGGGAGCTGTTTTTT
TRBV5-1	TRBJ2-3	once	TRBD2	CASSALAGGHGDTQYF	TGCGCCAGCAGCGCCCTAGCGGGAGGGCATGGAGATACGCAGTATTTT
TRBV30	TRBJ1-6	.	.	CAWRGPRGSGSPLHF	TGTGCCTGGAGAGGCCCCCGCGGGTCAGGATCACCCCTCCACTTT
TRBV12-3/TRBV12-4	TRBJ2-1	.	.	CASSPILENEQFF	TGTGCCAGCAGTCCTATACTAGAGAATGAGCAGTTCTTC
TRBV9	TRBJ2-5	.	TRBD2	CASSPPPNLAGDETQYF	TGTGCCAGCAGCCCTCCCCCTAACCTAGCGGGAGATGAGACCCAGTACTTC
TRBV6-1	TRBJ1-1	.	.	CASSDLNTGRNTEAFF	TGTGCCAGCAGTGACTTGAACACAGGGAGGAACACTGAAGCTTTCTTT
TRBV5-1	TRBJ2-7	.	.	CASSLVLADYEQYF	TGCGCCAGCAGCTTGGTTCTAGCAGACTACGAGCAGTACTTC
TRBV7-2	TRBJ2-1	.	TRBD2	CASSSRRLAGWDEQFF	TGTGCCAGCAGCTCCCGTAGGCTAGCGGGATGGGATGAGCAGTTCTTC
TRBV7-6	TRBJ2-2	.	.	CASSLEQSTGELFF	TGTGCCAGCAGCTTAGAACAGAGCACCGGGGAGCTGTTTTTT
TRBV7-9	TRBJ1-4	.	.	CASSLEEQADEKLFF	TGTGCCAGCAGCTTAGAAGAACAGGCGGACGAAAAACTGTTTTTT
TRBV6-2/TRBV6-3	TRBJ1-2	.	.	CASSGPNYGYTF	TGTGCCAGCAGCGGCCCTAACTATGGCTACACCTTC
TRBV19	TRBJ2-7	.	.	CASTPYEQYF	TGTGCCAGTACCCCCTACGAGCAGTACTTC
TRBV18	TRBJ1-1	once	.	CASSPPGVENTEAFF	TGTGCCAGCTCACCACCGGGGGTGGAGAACACTGAAGCTTTCTTT
TRBV5-6	TRBJ1-3	.	.	CASSLSGDDFSGNTIYF	TGTGCCAGCAGCTTGTCCGGGGACGACTTCTCTGGAAACACCATATATTTT
TRBV12-3/TRBV12-4	TRBJ1-2	.	.	CASSSTGHYGYTF	TGTGCCAGCAGTTCGACAGGCCACTATGGCTACACCTTC
TRBV6-5	TRBJ2-7	.	TRBD2	CASSSTSGHPYEQYF	TGTGCCAGCAGCTCCACTAGCGGGCATCCCTACGAGCAGTACTTC
TRBV3-1/TRBV3-2	TRBJ2-3	.	TRBD2	CASSQAGLSTDTQYF	TGTGCCAGCAGCCAAGCGGGACTATCCACAGATACGCAGTATTTT
TRBV6-5	TRBJ1-1	once	.	CASSSPRGGIHEAFF	TGTGCCAGCTCCTCTCCCAGGGGCGGGATCCATGAAGCTTTCTTT
TRBV6-5	TRBJ1-2	.	.	CASSYQGGANYGYTF	TGTGCCAGCAGTTACCAAGGGGGAGCTAACTATGGCTACACCTTC
TRBV28	TRBJ1-2	.	.	CASSLSGSPTF	TGTGCCAGCAGTTTAAGTGGTTCCCCGACCTTC